Below, 21 T cell receptor beta chains from the same sample are listed, as sequenced in a study of cytomegalovirus exposure and HLA in healthy donors. The study ran its PCR with 60 Vbeta and 13 Jbeta primers. Generated by immunoSEQ multiplex PCR, the TCRdb table keeps only in-frame clones and is missing some. Among around 280,000 clones listed, 70% to 90% were seen once. The sequenced sample was PBMCs. The receptor source for this set is a woman aged 18-29 years in good health and CMV-seronegative.

The chain links TRBV14 to TRBJ1-1; possible D gene TRBD1, 5 bases. The CDR3 consists of 14 residues. Germline V gives CDR1 SGHDN, CDR2 FVKESK. The V and J ends lost 2 bases and 6 bases respectively, with 13 bases between them. The CDR3 sequence: CASSQLRVAAEAFF. CDR3 in DNA: TGTGCCAGCAGCCAACTCAGGGTAGCAGCTGAAGCTTTCTTT.

V is TRBV5-1 and J is TRBJ2-3, with 11 bases lining up with TRBD2. The V segment lost 2 bases and the J segment 1 base; nucleotides outside the gene matches: 3. Per germline, CDR1 SGHRS and CDR2 YFSETQ. The CDR3 length is 16 residues. Here the CDR3 DNA reads TGCGCCAGCAGCTTTACTAGCGGGGGTGGCACAGATACGCAGTATTTT. Its translation: CASSFTSGGGTDTQYF.

This clone has just one count. This sequence joins TRBV5-1 and TRBJ1-2, with D maybe TRBD1 (5 bases). The germline V gene encodes CDR1 SGHRS and CDR2 YFSETQ. This CDR3 has 15 amino acids. The ends were cut back, 2 bases at V and 4 bases at J, with 15 bases in the middle. The CDR3 loop reads CASSFDSPLPYGYTF. The CDR3 bases are TGCGCCAGCAGCTTTGACAGCCCTCTGCCCTATGGCTACACCTTC.

This chain connects TRBV5-6 to TRBJ2-2; D remains ambiguous. This CDR3 spans 14 amino acids. The V end was cut by 2 bases, the J end by 0 bases, with 5 bases between. CDR1 and CDR2 from the germline V gene are SGHDT and YYEEEE. The CDR3 loop reads CASSFRANTGELFF. The CDR3 DNA is TGTGCCAGCAGCTTTCGCGCGAACACCGGGGAGCTGTTTTTT.

V and J are TRBV6-1 and TRBJ2-7, with TRBD2 matching 9 bases. Trimming cost V 2 bases and J 4 bases; bases outside gene matches: 6. Germline V gene sequence: CDR1 MNHNS, CDR2 SASEGT. The CDR3 runs to 15 residues. The CDR3 coding sequence is TGTGCCAGCAGTGAATATGGCGGGGGGGCATACGAGCAGTACTTC. Translation: CASSEYGGGAYEQYF.

In this sample, this clone turned up a few times. V and J are TRBV11-2 and TRBJ2-5; 13 positions agree with TRBD2. Germline CDR1 is SGHAT and CDR2 is FQNNGV. The CDR3 length is 17 residues. J gave up 1 base and V 1 base, and 3 bases lay outside the gene matches. The CDR3, as DNA: TGTGCCAGCAGCTTAGCCTGGACTAGCGGGGGCCAAGAGACCCAGTACTTC. Its translation is CASSLAWTSGGQETQYF. Full variable domain (missing parts from reference TRBV11-2 and TRBJ2-5): EAGVAQSPRYKIIEKRQSVAFWCNPISGHATLYWYQQILGQGPKLLIQFQNNGVVDDSQLPKDRFSAERLKGVDSTLKIQPAKLEDSAVYLCASSLAWTSGGQETQYFGPGTRLLVL.

As for this clone: At the DNA level, this CDR3 is encoded by other sequences in the same sample as well. This chain uses TRBV19 with TRBJ1-4, with TRBD1 matching 7 bases. Germline CDR1 reads LNHDA; CDR2 reads SQIVND (reference sequence). The CDR3 sequence is 12 residues long. Unmatched junction bases numbered 3, after V lost 6 bases and J lost 8 bases. For the CDR3, the DNA is TGTGCCAGTAGGTCAGGGGGGGAAAAACTGTTTTTT. Encoded protein: CASRSGGEKLFF. Variable domain in full (rest from reference TRBV19 and TRBJ1-4): DGGITQSPKYLFRKEGQNVTLSCEQNLNHDAMYWYRQDPGQGLRLIYYSQIVNDFQKGDIAEGYSVSREKKESFPLTVTSAQKNPTAFYLCASRSGGEKLFFGSGTQLSVL.

This chain links TRBV7-3 with TRBJ1-1, with TRBD1 matching over 7 bases. CDR1 is SGHTA and CDR2 is FQGTGA in the germline V gene. The CDR3 covers 13 residues. The V gene end was trimmed by 3 bases and the J gene end by 3 bases; junction bases not matched to a gene: 1. CDR3 nucleotide sequence: TGTGCCAGCAGCTTTGACAGGGACACTGAAGCTTTCTTT. Its translation is CASSFDRDTEAFF.

V usage is TRBV6-6 and J usage is TRBJ2-2; 8 bases align to TRBD2. The ends lost 7 bases at V and 7 bases at J; junction bases unmatched: 2. The length of the CDR3 is 12 residues. Germline V gene sequence: CDR1 MNHNY, CDR2 SVGAGI (reference sequence). As DNA, the CDR3 is TGTGCCAGCAATCGGGGGGGCGGGGAGCTGTTTTTT. The encoded protein is CASNRGGGELFF.

V gene TRBV10-3 combines with J gene TRBJ1-2; 7 bases are shared with TRBD1. Germline V CDR1 and CDR2: ENHRY, SYGVKD. V lost 6 bases, J lost 8 bases, and 15 bases stayed unmatched. This CDR3 has 15 residues. The CDR3: CAISRLSEGAEGYTF. The CDR3, as DNA: TGTGCCATCAGCAGACTGTCGGAGGGGGCGGAAGGCTACACCTTC.

This chain links TRBV19 with TRBJ1-4, with 12 positions matching TRBD1. With V trimmed by 6 bases and J by 8 bases, 4 bases remained unmatched. There are 14 residues in the CDR3. Looked up from germline, CDR1 is LNHDA and CDR2 is SQIVND (reference sequence). CDR3 in amino acids: CASRMGQGAEKLFF. CDR3 in DNA: TGTGCCAGTAGAATGGGACAGGGGGCCGAAAAACTGTTTTTT.

Comment on this clone: The junction differs from germline at one of its ends, possibly a read error. This chain links TRBV7-9 with TRBJ1-2; D is perhaps TRBD1 (6 bases). CDR3 size: 14 residues. The germline gives CDR1 SEHNR, CDR2 FQNEAQ (reference sequence). The CDR3 protein is CSSSRGAVNYGYTF. Written as DNA, the CDR3 is TGTTCCAGCAGCCGGGGGGCCGTTAACTATGGCTACACCTTC.

The J gene is TRBJ1-2, the V gene TRBV7-8; 7 nucleotides agree with TRBD1. Germline trimming cut 5 bases from V and 0 bases from J; bases unmatched to any gene: 6. This CDR3 contains 15 residues. The V gene's germline CDR1 is SGHVS and CDR2 FQNEAQ. The CDR3 loop is CASSRTTGTNYGYTF. CDR3 coding DNA: TGTGCCAGCAGCCGAACGACAGGGACTAACTATGGCTACACCTTC. The whole variable domain, remainder taken from reference TRBV7-8 and TRBJ1-2, is GAGVSQSPRYKVAKRGQDVALRCDPISGHVSLFWYQQALGQGPEFLTYFQNEAQLDKSGLPSDRFFAERPEGSVSTLKIQRTQQEDSAVYLCASSRTTGTNYGYTFGSGTRLTVV.

This chain uses TRBV7-8 with TRBJ1-2; D gene ambiguous. Looked up from germline, CDR1 is SGHVS and CDR2 is FQNEAQ. This CDR3 is built from 14 residues. V was trimmed by 4 bases and J by 4 bases, leaving 13 bases between them. The CDR3 loop reads CASSSRGESYGYTF. Here the CDR3 DNA reads TGTGCCAGCAGCTCCCGTGGAGAGTCCTATGGCTACACCTTC.

The V and J genes are TRBV29-1 and TRBJ2-2; a weak D match, TRBD2 (5 bases). Per the germline V gene, CDR1 is SQVTM and CDR2 is ANQGSEA. V was clipped by 1 base and J by 7 bases, with 16 bases between them. The CDR3 is made up of 15 amino acids. In DNA, the CDR3 is TGCAGCGTTGAAGTGAGGGCCCCTCAAGGCGGGGAGCTGTTTTTT. As protein: CSVEVRAPQGGELFF.

The chain joins TRBV4-2 to TRBJ1-4; D unclear. V was pared by 0 bases and J by 8 bases, with 7 bases between. This CDR3 has 13 residues. Germline V CDR1 and CDR2: LGHNA, YNFKEQ. The DNA of the CDR3 is TGTGCCAGCAGCCAAGATACGGTAGAAAAACTGTTTTTT. The encoded protein is CASSQDTVEKLFF.

This chain joins TRBV9 and TRBJ1-4, with D possibly TRBD1 on 6 matching bases. Per the germline V gene, CDR1 is SGDLS and CDR2 is YYNGEE. V lost 3 bases, J lost 5 bases, and 17 bases lay in between. The CDR3 is made up of 16 amino acids. CDR3 in amino acids: CASSARPQRGNEKLFF. The DNA for the CDR3 is TGTGCCAGCAGCGCTAGACCCCAGAGGGGGAATGAAAAACTGTTTTTT.

The chain is built from TRBV14 and TRBJ2-2; D call uncertain. This CDR3 contains 15 residues. V was clipped by 0 bases and J by 1 base, with 6 bases between them. Germline V gene data show CDR1 as SGHDN and CDR2 as FVKESK. CDR3 sequence reads: CASSQDPGNTGELFF. CDR3 DNA sequence: TGTGCCAGCAGCCAAGATCCGGGGAACACCGGGGAGCTGTTTTTT.

The sample holds a few counts of this clone. This chain links TRBV5-6 with TRBJ2-1, with TRBD2 matching 15 bases. V shed 3 bases, J shed 6 bases, and the junction held 4 bases outside the gene matches. Per germline, CDR1 SGHDT and CDR2 YYEEEE. There are 16 residues in the CDR3. The CDR3 loop is CASSSGLAGGANEQFF. In DNA form, the CDR3 reads TGTGCCAGCAGCTCGGGACTAGCGGGGGGCGCCAATGAGCAGTTCTTC.

The gene calls are TRBV18 and TRBJ2-1; 9 nucleotides match TRBD2. Trimming at V came to 3 bases and at J to 0 bases, leaving 6 bases not matched to a gene. Per germline, CDR1 KGHSH and CDR2 LQKENI. This CDR3 comprises 17 residues. DNA for the CDR3: TGTGCCAGCTCACCGCGTAGCGGGGGAAACTCCTACAATGAGCAGTTCTTC. It codes for CASSPRSGGNSYNEQFF.

This clone has only a few counts. This chain connects TRBV15 to TRBJ1-3; D is uncertain. The germline V gene encodes CDR1 LNHNV and CDR2 YYDKDF (reference sequence). The CDR3 loop spans 15 amino acids. V was shortened by 0 bases and J by 6 bases, with 12 bases between the two germline ends. CDR3: CATSRDWAGVNTIYF. The CDR3 nucleotides are TGTGCCACCAGCAGAGATTGGGCGGGCGTAAACACCATATATTTT.